Sequencing of this T cell receptor (beta chain) was carried out in a study of cytomegalovirus exposure and HLA in healthy donors. Study-wide results and limits: HLA alleles showed associations with 15,000 to 20,000 TCR beta sequences in a later analysis, at a 0.05 false discovery rate.

Researchers ran the PCR with 60 Vbeta and 13 Jbeta primers. The method was immunoSEQ multiplex PCR; TCRdb's version includes in-frame clones alone and lacks a portion of them. The sample's table shows about 120,000 clones. Each donor was nominally healthy when sampled (though unrecorded immune exposures were likely). With respect to this clone: Its antigen remains unknown.

The clonotype was recovered from a woman aged 40-49 years in good health and CMV-seropositive. The specimen was PBMCs.

The CDR3 spells CASSYELYNEQFF. CDR3 bases: TGTGCCAGCAGTTACGAGCTTTACAATGAGCAGTTCTTC. This rearrangement joins TRBV6-6 to TRBJ2-1; no definite D call. Trimming took off 2 bases at V and 4 bases at J, with 6 bases between the two ends. CDR1 is MNHNY, CDR2 SVGAGI, per germline (reference sequence). The CDR3 contains 13 residues.